This TCR beta chain was observed in a study of CD8+ T cells in alopecia areata. Study conclusions and caveats: Clarity of TCR sharing across patients fell short of that in mice, possibly HLA-related. In scalp samples, resident alphabeta T cells of normal skin are also sequenced. Lesional scalp, especially alopecia totalis/universalis, showed higher clonality than normal scalp.

V lost 2 bases and J lost 4, with 12 bases in between. Per the germline V gene, CDR1 is LNHDA and CDR2 is SQIVND (reference sequence). The CDR3 has 15 residues. To note about this clone: The antigen is undetermined.

Treatment in this sample: oral pan-JAK inhibitor, 5-10 mg twice daily. Investigators isolated RNA and reverse transcribed it into cDNA to act as the sequencing template. Using immunoSEQ multiplex PCR, the repertoire was profiled, and TCRdb retains in-frame clones only, with some absent. This table holds some 180,000 clones, around 51% found once. The material was CD8+ T cells sorted from blood, obtained around week 53, from a patient treated with tofacitinib. The V call is TRBV19, the J call TRBJ1-5; D ambiguous. The sequence came from a human donor with alopecia areata. The CDR3 DNA follows: TGTGCCAGTAGTATACTCGAATCCGCTAATCAGCCCCAGCATTTT. Its translation is CASSILESANQPQHF. Combining the CDR3 with reference TRBV19 and TRBJ1-5 gives the whole variable domain DGGITQSPKYLFRKEGQNVTLSCEQNLNHDAMYWYRQDPGQGLRLIYYSQIVNDFQKGDIAEGYSVSREKKESFPLTVTSAQKNPTAFYLCASSILESANQPQHFGDGTRLSIL.